This entry lists 7 T cell receptor beta chains sequenced from one sample in a study of identical twins. TCRdb re-called the 5' RACE reads through MiXCR, storing one row per CDR3 protein. The sample includes approximately 470,000 distinct CDR3 sequences, around 14% of them seen just once. These records were also assigned to another study, of yellow fever vaccine responses in identical twins.

What was sequenced was CD4+ T cells sorted from blood. The source is a woman aged 18-29 years in good health.

The table lists this clonotype with a few counts. The V call is TRBV5-4, the J call TRBJ1-4; 9 bases match TRBD1. Germline CDR1 reads SGHNT; CDR2 reads YYREEE (reference sequence). The CDR3 sequence is 16 residues long. Trimming took 4 bases from V and 7 from J; bases not matched to a gene: 11. The DNA of the CDR3 is TGTGCCAGCAGCCTCCAATTAACAGGGGGCCGTGAAAAACTGTTTTTT. It is translated as CASSLQLTGGREKLFF. The full variable domain, in which reference TRBV5-4 and TRBJ1-4 provide the parts outside the CDR3, is ETGVTQSPTHLIKTRGQQVTLRCSSQSGHNTVSWYQQALGQGPQFIFQYYREEENGRGNFPPRFSGLQFPNYSSELNVNALELDDSALYLCASSLQLTGGREKLFFGSGTQLSVL.

This chain links TRBV10-1 with TRBJ2-7, with D maybe TRBD2 (6 bases). V lost 6 bases to trimming and J lost 2 bases, with 14 bases between them. The CDR3 covers 14 residues. Per the germline V gene, CDR1 is WNHNN and CDR2 is SYGVQD (reference sequence). In DNA form, the CDR3 reads TGCGCCAGCAGCCCGGGACGGACTACCTACGAGCAGTACTTC. Translating it yields CASSPGRTTYEQYF.

The CDR3 loop reads CASSPAPTGNQPQHF. In DNA form, the CDR3 reads TGTGCCAGCAGCCCCGCTCCGACAGGAAATCAGCCCCAGCATTTT. This sequence joins TRBV3-1 and TRBJ1-5; maybe TRBD1 (6 bases). Deletions cut 4 bases from V and 4 bases from J, with 14 bases between. CDR3 length: 15 amino acids. The germline V gene encodes CDR1 LGHDT and CDR2 YNNKEL (reference sequence). The whole variable domain, filled in from reference TRBV3-1 and TRBJ1-5, reads DTAVSQTPKYLVTQMGNDKSIKCEQNLGHDTMYWYKQDSKKFLKIMFSYNNKELIINETVPNRFSPKSPDKAHLNLHINSLELGDSAVYFCASSPAPTGNQPQHFGDGTRLSIL.

A word on this clonotype: An end of the junction does not agree with germline; a read error may underlie this. The J gene is TRBJ2-1, the V gene TRBV20-1, with 8 bases aligning to TRBD2. Germline loops: CDR1 DFQATT, CDR2 SNEGSKA (reference sequence). The CDR3 consists of 17 residues. CDR3 amino acids: CCARRIGPGLENNEQFF. The CDR3 nucleotides are TGCTGTGCTAGGCGTATAGGGCCGGGACTAGAGAACAATGAGCAGTTCTTC.

This rearrangement joins TRBV7-8 to TRBJ2-3; a weak D match, TRBD2 (6 bases). V lost 4 bases to trimming and J lost 2 bases, with 10 bases between them. The V gene's germline CDR1 is SGHVS and CDR2 FQNEAQ. CDR3 size: 14 residues. The CDR3, as DNA: TGTGCCAGCAGCTCCCGGGACTTCACAGATACGCAGTATTTT. Amino acid sequence: CASSSRDFTDTQYF.

At least ten counts were recorded for this clonotype. V usage is TRBV12-3 or TRBV12-4 and J usage is TRBJ2-3; 7 positions agree with TRBD2. The V and J ends lost 6 bases and 0 bases, in that order; junction bases with no gene match: 3. The CDR3 consists of 14 residues. The CDR3 sequence is CASSRTSSTDTQYF. The CDR3 nucleotides are TGTGCCAGCAGCCGGACTAGTAGCACAGATACGCAGTATTTT.

This clonotype was found a few times. The CDR3 protein is CASTIRPGANVLTF. The CDR3 DNA reads TGTGCCAGCACCATTAGGCCTGGGGCCAACGTCCTGACTTTC. V is TRBV6-4 and J is TRBJ2-6; D unclear. Germline CDR1 and CDR2: MRHNA and SNTAGT. The length of the CDR3 is 14 residues. The V end was cut by 7 bases, the J end by 2 bases, with 9 bases between.